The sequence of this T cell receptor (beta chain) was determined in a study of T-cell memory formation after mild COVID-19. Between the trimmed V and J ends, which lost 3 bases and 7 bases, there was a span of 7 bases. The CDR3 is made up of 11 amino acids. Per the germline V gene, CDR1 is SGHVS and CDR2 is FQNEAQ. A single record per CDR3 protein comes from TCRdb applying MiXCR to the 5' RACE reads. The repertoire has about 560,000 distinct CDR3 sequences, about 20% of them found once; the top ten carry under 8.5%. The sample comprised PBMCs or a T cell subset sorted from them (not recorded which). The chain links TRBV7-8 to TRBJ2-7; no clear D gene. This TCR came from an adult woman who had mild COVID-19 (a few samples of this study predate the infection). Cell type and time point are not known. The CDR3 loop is CASSFNREQYF. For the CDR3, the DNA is TGTGCCAGCAGCTTTAACCGGGAGCAGTACTTC. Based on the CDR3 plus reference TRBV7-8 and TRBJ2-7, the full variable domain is GAGVSQSPRYKVAKRGQDVALRCDPISGHVSLFWYQQALGQGPEFLTYFQNEAQLDKSGLPSDRFFAERPEGSVSTLKIQRTQQEDSAVYLCASSFNREQYFGPGTRLTVT.